What follows are 3 T cell receptor beta chains derived from one specimen sequenced in a study of follicular helper T cells after annual influenza vaccination. The protocol was immunoSEQ multiplex PCR, while the TCRdb copy is restricted to in-frame clones and leaves out a portion. This sample carries 27,000 or so clones, about 82% of them seen once, and the ten largest clones take 1.2%. Sample time point: 2014-2015 season, pre-vaccination. Specimen: CXCR5+ CD38- circulating T follicular helper cells from blood, collected on the day of influenza vaccination. Subset in this sample: circulating Tfh, non-naive CD4+CXCR5+PD-1+ (ICOS+CD38+ or ICOS-CD38-). All receptors come from an adult who received the influenza vaccine.

The chain carries TRBV9 and TRBJ2-2, with 11 bases that match TRBD2. The length of the CDR3 is 18 residues. After removal of 3 bases from V and 6 bases from J, the junction contained 13 bases not matched to a gene. Germline V gene data show CDR1 as SGDLS and CDR2 as YYNGEE. The CDR3 nucleotides are TGTGCCAGCAGCGCGACCGGGGGGCTAGCGGGGGGCCCCGGGGAGCTGTTTTTT. Its translation is CASSATGGLAGGPGELFF. The full variable domain, in which reference TRBV9 and TRBJ2-2 provide the parts outside the CDR3, is DSGVTQTPKHLITATGQRVTLRCSPRSGDLSVYWYQQSLDQGLQFLIQYYNGEERAKGNILERFSAQQFPDLHSELNLSSLELGDSALYFCASSATGGLAGGPGELFFGEGSRLTVL.

The V gene is TRBV2, the J gene TRBJ2-7; 11 bases are shared with TRBD1. The length of the CDR3 is 14 residues. Germline V gene data show CDR1 as SNHLY and CDR2 as FYNNEI. Trimming removed 8 bases from V and 7 bases from J; junction bases left unmatched: 10. The CDR3 loop reads CASFRDRGTGEQYF. The CDR3 coding sequence is TGTGCCAGCTTTAGGGACAGGGGGACGGGGGAGCAGTACTTC.

The rearrangement links TRBV11-2 to TRBJ2-7, with D possibly TRBD2 on 5 matching bases. This CDR3 comprises 15 residues. V lost 6 bases, J lost 0 bases, and 15 bases lay in between. Germline V CDR1 and CDR2: SGHAT, FQNNGV. The CDR3, as DNA: TGTGCCAGCAGATCGAGCGGACGAGGCTCCTACGAGCAGTACTTC. It yields the protein CASRSSGRGSYEQYF.